This T cell receptor (beta chain) emerged from a study of PD-1 blockade in mismatch repair-deficient tumors. All patients were mismatch repair deficient, assessed by either PCR or immunohistochemistry. TCR sequencing covered a few patients who responded to pembrolizumab. The protocol was immunoSEQ multiplex PCR, while the TCRdb copy is restricted to in-frame clones and leaves out a portion. The table records fewer than 100,000 clones, roughly 80% of them present only once. The trim removed 1 base at V and 3 bases at J, leaving 7 bases unmatched. This CDR3 spans 16 amino acids. Germline CDR1 and CDR2: SGHAT and FQNNGV.

This material consisted of peripheral blood, taken 12 weeks after starting pembrolizumab. The source of this sequence is an adult with mismatch repair-deficient cancer. The V and J genes are TRBV11-2 and TRBJ2-7; 9 bases are shared with TRBD1. The CDR3 nucleotides read TGTGCCAGCAGCTTAGGAGGGGACAGGGTCCTCTACGAGCAGTACTTC. It encodes CASSLGGDRVLYEQYF.